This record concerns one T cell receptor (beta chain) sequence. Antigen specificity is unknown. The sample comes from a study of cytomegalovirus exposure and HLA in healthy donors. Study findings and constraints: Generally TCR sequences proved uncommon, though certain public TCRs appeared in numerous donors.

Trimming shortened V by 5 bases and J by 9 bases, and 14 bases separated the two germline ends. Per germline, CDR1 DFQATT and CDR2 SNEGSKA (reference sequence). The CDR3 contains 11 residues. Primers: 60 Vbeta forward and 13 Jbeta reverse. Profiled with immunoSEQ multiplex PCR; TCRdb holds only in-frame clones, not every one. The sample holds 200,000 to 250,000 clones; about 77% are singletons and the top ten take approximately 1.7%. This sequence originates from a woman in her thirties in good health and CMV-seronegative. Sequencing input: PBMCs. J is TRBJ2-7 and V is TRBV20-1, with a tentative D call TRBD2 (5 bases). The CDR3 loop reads CSAETNLAQYF. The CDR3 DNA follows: TGCAGTGCTGAGACTAATCTCGCGCAGTACTTC.